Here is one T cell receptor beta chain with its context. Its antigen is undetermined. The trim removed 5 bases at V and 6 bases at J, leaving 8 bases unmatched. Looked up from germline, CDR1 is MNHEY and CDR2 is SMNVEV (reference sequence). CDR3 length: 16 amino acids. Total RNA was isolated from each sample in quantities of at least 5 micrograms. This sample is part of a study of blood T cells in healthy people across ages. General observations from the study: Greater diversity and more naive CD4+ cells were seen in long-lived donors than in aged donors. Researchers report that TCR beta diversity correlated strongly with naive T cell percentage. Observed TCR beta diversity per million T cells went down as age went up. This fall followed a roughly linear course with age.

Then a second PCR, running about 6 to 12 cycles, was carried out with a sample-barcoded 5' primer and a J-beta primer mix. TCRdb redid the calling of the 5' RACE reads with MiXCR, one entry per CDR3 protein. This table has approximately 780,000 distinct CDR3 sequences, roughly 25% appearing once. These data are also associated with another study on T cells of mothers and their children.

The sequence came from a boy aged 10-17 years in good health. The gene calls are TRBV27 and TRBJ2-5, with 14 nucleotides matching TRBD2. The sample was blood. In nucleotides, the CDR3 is TGTGCCAGCAGTCCCCTGACTAGCGGGAGGGGGAAGACCCAGTACTTC. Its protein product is CASSPLTSGRGKTQYF.